A selection of T cell receptor beta chains follows, all from one sample in a study of T-cell reconstitution after alpha-beta-depleted transplantation in children. TCRdb processed the PCR reads anew with MiXCR; each CDR3 protein has one entry. The sample carries a few hundred thousand distinct CDR3 sequences, about 20% recorded once. This specimen consisted of PBMCs from the stem cell graft donor, obtained from the stem cell graft. All receptors derive from a human donor who donated a stem cell graft to a child with acute myeloid leukemia. Each CDR3 is given with its conserved first and last residue. Each record gives: clone size, V gene, J gene, D gene, CDR3 protein, CDR3 DNA. A D gene is named only where the DNA matches it firmly. A clone size is listed for some rows: how often the clone was seen (once, few, many), or a class if it is expanded.

abundance: -; v_gene: TRBV10-3; j_gene: TRBJ2-5; d_gene: -; CDR3aa: CAISESRPGETQYF; CDR3nt: TGTGCCATCAGTGAAAGTCGTCCAGGAGAGACCCAGTACTTC
abundance: many; v_gene: TRBV28; j_gene: TRBJ2-1; d_gene: -; CDR3aa: CASSFDESHNEQFF; CDR3nt: TGTGCCAGCAGTTTTGACGAGAGCCACAATGAGCAGTTCTTC
abundance: few; v_gene: TRBV27; j_gene: TRBJ2-3; d_gene: TRBD2; CDR3aa: CASGLALTDTQYF; CDR3nt: TGTGCCAGCGGACTAGCGCTCACAGATACGCAGTATTTT
abundance: few; v_gene: TRBV7-9; j_gene: TRBJ2-5; d_gene: TRBD1; CDR3aa: CASSSQGAGETQYF; CDR3nt: TGTGCCAGCAGCTCTCAGGGGGCTGGGGAGACCCAGTACTTC
abundance: few; v_gene: TRBV29-1; j_gene: TRBJ1-3; d_gene: TRBD1; CDR3aa: CSVDRLRGDRAGNTIYF; CDR3nt: TGCAGCGTCGATCGACTGAGGGGAGACAGGGCTGGAAACACCATATATTTT
abundance: -; v_gene: TRBV28; j_gene: TRBJ2-1; d_gene: TRBD2; CDR3aa: CASSFLTPSLAAIPGSYNEQFF; CDR3nt: TGTGCCAGCAGTTTCCTTACCCCATCACTAGCGGCGATACCCGGCTCCTACAATGAGCAGTTCTTC
abundance: few; v_gene: TRBV11-1; j_gene: TRBJ2-2; d_gene: TRBD2; CDR3aa: CASSLMAGLAGAPGELFF; CDR3nt: TGTGCCAGCAGCTTAATGGCCGGACTAGCGGGAGCACCCGGGGAGCTGTTTTTT
abundance: -; v_gene: TRBV12-3/TRBV12-4; j_gene: TRBJ1-5; d_gene: TRBD1; CDR3aa: CASSLGQGAISQPQHF; CDR3nt: TGTGCCAGCAGTTTGGGACAGGGGGCGATTAGTCAGCCCCAGCATTTT
abundance: -; v_gene: TRBV19; j_gene: TRBJ2-7; d_gene: TRBD1; CDR3aa: CASTPHPSRDRGQLQYF; CDR3nt: TGTGCCAGTACTCCACACCCGAGCAGGGACAGGGGACAATTGCAGTACTTC
abundance: few; v_gene: TRBV4-3; j_gene: TRBJ1-1; d_gene: -; CDR3aa: CASSQDRTGQKAFF; CDR3nt: TGCGCCAGCAGCCAAGATAGGACGGGGCAGAAAGCTTTCTTT
abundance: -; v_gene: TRBV20-1; j_gene: TRBJ1-1; d_gene: -; CDR3aa: CSASALQEMNTEAFF; CDR3nt: TGCAGTGCTAGTGCTTTACAGGAGATGAACACTGAAGCTTTCTTT
abundance: many; v_gene: TRBV7-2; j_gene: TRBJ2-1; d_gene: TRBD2; CDR3aa: CASSLSGRSSYNEQFF; CDR3nt: TGTGCCAGCAGCCTAAGCGGGAGGTCCTCCTACAATGAGCAGTTCTTC
abundance: -; v_gene: TRBV7-2; j_gene: TRBJ2-7; d_gene: -; CDR3aa: CASSLANWLVQYF; CDR3nt: TGTGCCAGCAGCTTAGCAAACTGGTTGGTGCAGTACTTC
abundance: -; v_gene: TRBV28; j_gene: TRBJ2-3; d_gene: -; CDR3aa: CASSPPAATDTQYF; CDR3nt: TGTGCCAGCAGCCCCCCAGCGGCTACAGATACGCAGTATTTT
abundance: few; v_gene: TRBV7-9; j_gene: TRBJ2-3; d_gene: -; CDR3aa: CASTLGSLDTQYF; CDR3nt: TGTGCCAGCACCCTCGGAAGTTTGGATACGCAGTATTTT
abundance: -; v_gene: TRBV7-3; j_gene: TRBJ2-3; d_gene: -; CDR3aa: CASSLIAESTDTQYF; CDR3nt: TGTGCCAGCAGCTTAATAGCAGAAAGCACAGATACGCAGTATTTT
abundance: few; v_gene: TRBV6-1; j_gene: TRBJ1-5; d_gene: -; CDR3aa: CASSPDGISNQPQHF; CDR3nt: TGTGCCAGCAGTCCGGACGGTATTAGCAATCAGCCCCAGCATTTT
abundance: many; v_gene: TRBV20-1; j_gene: TRBJ2-7; d_gene: TRBD1; CDR3aa: CSAGDRPLSYEQYF; CDR3nt: TGCAGTGCTGGGGACAGGCCCCTCTCCTACGAGCAGTACTTC
abundance: -; v_gene: TRBV9; j_gene: TRBJ2-1; d_gene: -; CDR3aa: CASSVIGLHDNEQFF; CDR3nt: TGTGCCAGCAGCGTTATTGGACTGCATGACAATGAGCAGTTCTTC
abundance: few; v_gene: TRBV27; j_gene: TRBJ2-7; d_gene: TRBD2; CDR3aa: CASSLSGSRYEQYF; CDR3nt: TGTGCCAGCAGTTTAAGCGGGAGCCGGTACGAGCAGTACTTC
abundance: few; v_gene: TRBV12-3/TRBV12-4; j_gene: TRBJ1-1; d_gene: -; CDR3aa: CASSLAAEAFF; CDR3nt: TGTGCCAGCAGTCTTGCGGCTGAAGCTTTCTTT
abundance: -; v_gene: TRBV24-1; j_gene: TRBJ2-7; d_gene: -; CDR3aa: CATSDFRTTRGYEQYF; CDR3nt: TGTGCCACCAGTGATTTCCGAACAACTCGAGGCTACGAGCAGTACTTC
abundance: few; v_gene: TRBV7-3; j_gene: TRBJ2-1; d_gene: TRBD1; CDR3aa: CASSTGQGTEREQFF; CDR3nt: TGTGCCAGCAGCACAGGACAGGGAACGGAGCGTGAGCAGTTCTTC
abundance: many; v_gene: TRBV4-3; j_gene: TRBJ2-1; d_gene: TRBD2; CDR3aa: CASSRGLAGGDEQFF; CDR3nt: TGCGCCAGCAGCCGAGGACTAGCGGGAGGCGATGAGCAGTTCTTC
abundance: -; v_gene: TRBV7-4; j_gene: TRBJ2-2; d_gene: TRBD2; CDR3aa: CASPTTPSGRVVTGELFF; CDR3nt: TGTGCCAGCCCAACCACTCCTAGCGGGAGAGTCGTGACCGGGGAGCTGTTTTTT
abundance: -; v_gene: TRBV10-2; j_gene: TRBJ2-1; d_gene: -; CDR3aa: CASMSPLDLEQFF; CDR3nt: TGCGCCAGCATGAGCCCTCTCGACCTCGAGCAGTTCTTC
abundance: many; v_gene: TRBV25-1; j_gene: TRBJ2-7; d_gene: TRBD2; CDR3aa: CASSIYTGTSVYEQYF; CDR3nt: TGTGCCAGCAGTATCTACACCGGGACTAGCGTCTACGAGCAGTACTTC
abundance: -; v_gene: TRBV5-8; j_gene: TRBJ2-7; d_gene: -; CDR3aa: CASSLGLLPPEQYF; CDR3nt: TGTGCCAGCAGCTTGGGACTACTTCCTCCCGAGCAGTACTTC
abundance: -; v_gene: TRBV12-3/TRBV12-4; j_gene: TRBJ2-7; d_gene: -; CDR3aa: CASSLDVPRDEQYF; CDR3nt: TGTGCCAGCAGTTTAGACGTGCCGCGGGACGAGCAGTACTTC
abundance: -; v_gene: TRBV25-1; j_gene: TRBJ2-1; d_gene: -; CDR3aa: CASSKTDNEQFF; CDR3nt: TGTGCCAGCAGTAAGACGGACAATGAGCAGTTCTTC
abundance: -; v_gene: TRBV6-2/TRBV6-3; j_gene: TRBJ2-5; d_gene: -; CDR3aa: CASSYSSGRGPETQYF; CDR3nt: TGTGCCAGCAGTTACTCCTCCGGGAGGGGGCCAGAGACCCAGTACTTC
abundance: few; v_gene: TRBV27; j_gene: TRBJ1-1; d_gene: -; CDR3aa: CASSKQGNTEAFF; CDR3nt: TGTGCCAGCTCCAAACAGGGGAACACTGAAGCTTTCTTT
abundance: many; v_gene: TRBV6-6; j_gene: TRBJ2-3; d_gene: -; CDR3aa: CASSYTQQYF; CDR3nt: TGTGCCAGCAGTTACACCCAGCAGTATTTT
abundance: -; v_gene: TRBV4-1; j_gene: TRBJ2-3; d_gene: -; CDR3aa: CASSHGAGDTQYF; CDR3nt: TGCGCCAGCAGCCATGGGGCCGGGGATACGCAGTATTTT
abundance: -; v_gene: TRBV6-2/TRBV6-3; j_gene: TRBJ2-3; d_gene: -; CDR3aa: CASSHRGGGPDTQYF; CDR3nt: TGTGCCAGCAGTCACAGGGGAGGCGGCCCAGATACGCAGTATTTT
abundance: -; v_gene: TRBV28; j_gene: TRBJ2-1; d_gene: -; CDR3aa: CASSSDRTDNEQFF; CDR3nt: TGTGCCAGCAGTTCGGACAGAACAGACAATGAGCAGTTCTTC
abundance: few; v_gene: TRBV27; j_gene: TRBJ2-7; d_gene: -; CDR3aa: CASSHQGSEQYF; CDR3nt: TGTGCCAGCAGTCATCAGGGGTCCGAGCAGTACTTC
abundance: -; v_gene: TRBV10-3; j_gene: TRBJ2-1; d_gene: TRBD2; CDR3aa: CAIGSGTTSGEQFF; CDR3nt: TGTGCCATAGGGAGCGGGACAACTAGCGGTGAGCAGTTCTTC
abundance: -; v_gene: TRBV27; j_gene: TRBJ1-1; d_gene: -; CDR3aa: CASSSSQVGTEAFF; CDR3nt: TGTGCCAGCAGTTCCTCACAAGTTGGAACTGAAGCTTTCTTT